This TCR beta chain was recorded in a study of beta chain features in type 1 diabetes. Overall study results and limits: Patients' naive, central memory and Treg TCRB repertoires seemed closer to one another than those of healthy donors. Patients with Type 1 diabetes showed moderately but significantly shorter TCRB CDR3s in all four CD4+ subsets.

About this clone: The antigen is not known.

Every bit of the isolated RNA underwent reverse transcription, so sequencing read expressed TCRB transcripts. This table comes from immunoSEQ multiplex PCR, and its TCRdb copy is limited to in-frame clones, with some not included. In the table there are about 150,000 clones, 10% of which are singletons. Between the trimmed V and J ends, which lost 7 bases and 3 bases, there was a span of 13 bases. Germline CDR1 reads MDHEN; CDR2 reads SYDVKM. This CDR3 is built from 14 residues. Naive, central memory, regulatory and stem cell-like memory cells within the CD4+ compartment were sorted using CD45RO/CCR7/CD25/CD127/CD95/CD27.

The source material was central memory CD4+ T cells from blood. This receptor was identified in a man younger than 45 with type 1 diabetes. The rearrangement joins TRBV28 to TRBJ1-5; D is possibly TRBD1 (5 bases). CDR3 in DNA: TGTGCCAGCACCCTGGGGGGGTACAATCAGCCCCAGCATTTT. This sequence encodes CASTLGGYNQPQHF.